This TCR beta chain was sequenced for a study of T cell changes during pregnancy in multiple sclerosis. The CDR3 runs 17 residues. The V gene end was trimmed by 7 bases and the J gene end by 4 bases; junction bases not matched to a gene: 11. Germline V gene sequence: CDR1 LNHDA, CDR2 SQIVND (reference sequence). Profiling relied on immunoSEQ multiplex PCR, and the TCRdb table lists in-frame clones only, not all of them. This repertoire shows under 30,000 clones, about 93% found once; its top ten account for roughly 0.4%. The gene calls are TRBV19 and TRBJ2-3, with 13 bases matching TRBD2. This receptor was taken from a female donor with multiple sclerosis, enrolled in a pregnancy study. The sample consisted of CD4+ T cells from peripheral blood mononuclear cells, taken after pregnancy. CDR3 nucleotide sequence: TGTGCCAGTAATACGCCGGGACTAGCGGGAACGGCAGATACGCAGTATTTT. This gives the protein CASNTPGLAGTADTQYF. Based on the CDR3 plus reference TRBV19 and TRBJ2-3, the full variable domain is DGGITQSPKYLFRKEGQNVTLSCEQNLNHDAMYWYRQDPGQGLRLIYYSQIVNDFQKGDIAEGYSVSREKKESFPLTVTSAQKNPTAFYLCASNTPGLAGTADTQYFGPGTRLTVL.